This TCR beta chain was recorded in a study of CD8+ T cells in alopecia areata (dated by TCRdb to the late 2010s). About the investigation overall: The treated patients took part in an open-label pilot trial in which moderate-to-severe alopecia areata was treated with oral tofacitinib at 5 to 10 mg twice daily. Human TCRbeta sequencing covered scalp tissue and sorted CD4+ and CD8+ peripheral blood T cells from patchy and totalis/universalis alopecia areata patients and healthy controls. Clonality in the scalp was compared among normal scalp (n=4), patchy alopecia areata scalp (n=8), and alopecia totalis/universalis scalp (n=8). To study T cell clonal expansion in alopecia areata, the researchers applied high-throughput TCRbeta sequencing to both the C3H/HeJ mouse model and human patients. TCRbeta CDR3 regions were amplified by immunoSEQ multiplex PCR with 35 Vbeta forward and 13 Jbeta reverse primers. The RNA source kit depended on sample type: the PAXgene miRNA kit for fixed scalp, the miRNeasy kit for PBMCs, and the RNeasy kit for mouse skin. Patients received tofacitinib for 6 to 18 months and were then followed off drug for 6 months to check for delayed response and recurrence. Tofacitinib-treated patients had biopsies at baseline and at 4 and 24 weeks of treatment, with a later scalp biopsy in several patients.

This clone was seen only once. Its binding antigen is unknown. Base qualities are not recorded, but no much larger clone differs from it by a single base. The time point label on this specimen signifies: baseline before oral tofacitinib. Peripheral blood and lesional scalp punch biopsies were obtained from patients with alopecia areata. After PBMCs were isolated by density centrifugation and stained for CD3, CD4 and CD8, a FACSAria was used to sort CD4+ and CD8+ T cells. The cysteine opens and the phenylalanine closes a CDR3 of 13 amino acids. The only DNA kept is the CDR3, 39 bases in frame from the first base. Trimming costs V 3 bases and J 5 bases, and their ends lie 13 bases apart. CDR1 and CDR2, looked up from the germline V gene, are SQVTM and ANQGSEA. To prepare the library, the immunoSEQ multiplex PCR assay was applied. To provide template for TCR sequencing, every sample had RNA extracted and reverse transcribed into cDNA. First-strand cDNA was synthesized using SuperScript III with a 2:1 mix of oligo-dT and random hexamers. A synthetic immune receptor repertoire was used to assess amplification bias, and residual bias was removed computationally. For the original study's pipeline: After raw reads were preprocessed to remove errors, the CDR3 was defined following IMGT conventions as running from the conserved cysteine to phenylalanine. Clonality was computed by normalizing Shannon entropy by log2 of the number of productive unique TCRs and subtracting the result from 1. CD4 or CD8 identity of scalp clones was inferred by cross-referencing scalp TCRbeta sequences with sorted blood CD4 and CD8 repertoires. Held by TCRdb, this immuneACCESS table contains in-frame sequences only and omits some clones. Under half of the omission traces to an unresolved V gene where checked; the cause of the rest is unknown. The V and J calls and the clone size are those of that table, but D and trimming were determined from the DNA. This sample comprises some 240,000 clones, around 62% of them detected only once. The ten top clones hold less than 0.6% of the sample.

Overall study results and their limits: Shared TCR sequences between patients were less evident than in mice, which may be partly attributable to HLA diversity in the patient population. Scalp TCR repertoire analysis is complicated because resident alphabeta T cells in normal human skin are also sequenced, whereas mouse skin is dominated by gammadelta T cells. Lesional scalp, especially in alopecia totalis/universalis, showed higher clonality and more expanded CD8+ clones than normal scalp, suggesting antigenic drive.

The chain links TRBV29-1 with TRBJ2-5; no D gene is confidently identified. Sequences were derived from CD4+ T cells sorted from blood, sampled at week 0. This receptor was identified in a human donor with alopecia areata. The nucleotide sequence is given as TGCAGCGTTGAGGGAAACCCCCCTGAGACCCAGTACTTC. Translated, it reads CSVEGNPPETQYF.